These 2 T cell receptor beta chains were all obtained from the same sample, sequenced in a study of control samples from healthy donors and cancer patients. Assay: immunoSEQ multiplex PCR; the TCRdb copy retains only in-frame clones and omits some. The sample has about 89,000 clones, about nine tenths seen once. Sequencing used blood. All receptors come from a man aged 25 to 40 in good health.

The V call is TRBV2, the J call TRBJ2-3; TRBD1 matches at 11 bases. The CDR3 is 15 amino acids. Germline trimming cut 4 bases from V and 4 bases from J; bases unmatched to any gene: 4. Germline values: CDR1 SNHLY, CDR2 FYNNEI. CDR3 coding DNA: TGTGCCAGCAGTGCGGGACAGGGGGGGCCAGATACGCAGTATTTT. Translation gives CASSAGQGGPDTQYF.

The V gene is TRBV6-1, the J gene TRBJ2-3; 13 bases are a match to TRBD2. Germline loops: CDR1 MNHNS, CDR2 SASEGT. V gave up 0 bases and J gave up 6 bases; unmatched junction bases: 3. This CDR3 has 16 residues. The CDR3 region has the DNA TGTGCCAGCAGTGAAGCACTAGCGGGGGGGCGGGATACGCAGTATTTT. This encodes CASSEALAGGRDTQYF.